This T cell receptor (beta chain) emerged from a study of T cells after yellow fever vaccination (dated by TCRdb to between 2018 and 2020). General notes on the study: The SMART-Seq v4 Ultra Low Input RNA kit was used to prepare libraries from fractions with low cell numbers. To follow T-cell clones before and after primary and booster YFV17D yellow fever vaccination, bulk TCR alpha and beta repertoires were sequenced over time. Two healthy male donors, one aged 18 to 30 and one aged 30 to 40 years, made up the cohort. Blood was collected at multiple timepoints before and after primary and secondary immunization, and bulk PBMC replicates and cell subsets were isolated.

Synthesis of TCR cDNA relied on 5'RACE template switching, a step that introduced a universal primer site along with unique molecular identifiers. cDNA synthesis was primed from both the TCR alpha and TCR beta constant segments. Library amplification involved two PCR steps, and the second step added sample barcodes and sequencing adapters. Sequencing of the libraries was done on either Illumina HiSeq 2500 (2x100 bp) or NovaSeq (2x150 bp). The original pipeline was this. MIGEC handled demultiplexing of reads and collapsing into UMI consensus sequences, while MiXCR performed V(D)J alignment. Using edgeR on replicate PBMC samples, clonotypes were called vaccine-responding if FDR was below 0.01 and the log2 fold change was above 5 up to day 15. CD4 or CD8 identity was assigned to each bulk clonotype according to whether the clonotype was present at higher abundance in the sequenced CD4 repertoire or the sequenced CD8 repertoire. Clones were called with MiXCR by TCRdb after fastp trimmed the public reads at Q25, and only in-frame beta chains were retained. Each entry is one CDR3 protein sequence, shown with its most common DNA and genes. The V and J calls, along with clone size, are taken from TCRdb and not from the paper's own processing. The sample yields some 550,000 distinct CDR3 sequences; roughly 19% were counted once. 14% of the sample comes from the top ten.

Its CDR3 holds 13 amino acids, cysteine through phenylalanine. The entry retains the CDR3 DNA only, 39 bases that are in frame from base 1. Trimming costs V 4 bases and J 11 bases, and their ends lie 15 bases apart. CDR1 is given as SGHTA and CDR2 as FQGNSA, both from the germline V gene. What this sample's treatment or condition label stands for: live attenuated yellow fever vaccine strain. At each blood-draw timepoint, two biological replicates of bulk PBMCs were collected. PBMCs were isolated from peripheral blood using a standard Ficoll-Paque protocol. RNA was extracted with TriZol from bulk PBMCs, CD4 and CD8 fractions, and dextramer-positive and dextramer-negative fractions. Points the paper makes about the study in general: After the booster, most clones that had expanded after primary vaccination were detected again (around 95% of CD4 and around nine tenths of CD8), suggesting broad maintenance of memory. Only two donors were included in the study, so the extent to which the findings can be generalized is limited. Compared with the primary T-cell response, the secondary T-cell response was weaker but faster, peaking on day 5 rather than day 15. A small fraction of clonotypes appeared in both the CD4 and CD8 compartments, likely as a result of convergent recombination. FACS-sorted repertoires could contain abundant contaminating clonotypes from the bulk population, so computational filtering was required.

This clonotype was picked up one time. Its recognized antigen is unknown. Per-base qualities were not stored, and no clone one base away is much larger. The origin of this receptor is a man aged 25-40 years who received the YFV17D yellow fever vaccine. The starting material was PBMCs, obtained 15 days after the yellow fever booster vaccination. The chain is assembled from TRBV7-2 and TRBJ2-1; the D gene is perhaps TRBD2, from 5 matching bases. The sequence in DNA is TGTGCCAGCAGCTCCACGCCGGGGTCAAAGCAGTTCTTC. It codes for CASSSTPGSKQFF.